This T cell receptor beta chain was recorded in a study of T cells in Graves' hyperthyroidism and ophthalmopathy. Study as a whole: Pretreatment peripheral blood was obtained at initial diagnosis. Overall study results and limits: Stable hyperthyroidism was told apart from ophthalmopathy by a model built on 13 V-J features. Among thyroid clonotypes expanded above 0.001, most also appeared in blood.

The CDR3 has 10 residues. The V and J ends lost 6 bases and 8 bases respectively, with 7 bases between them. Germline V lookup: CDR1 DFQATT, CDR2 SNEGSKA (reference sequence). This clonotype was seen repeatedly, ten times or more. Its cognate antigen is unknown. Amplification targeted TCR beta CDR3 regions from RNA transcripts. Using the HTBI primer set, a first-round RT-PCR was run on the TCR CDR3. TCRdb processed the multiplex PCR reads anew with MiXCR; each CDR3 protein has one entry. The sample includes around 340,000 distinct CDR3 sequences, about a sixth seen only once; the top ten take roughly a third. Used for diagnoses were clinical symptoms, serum thyroxine and TRAb, thyroid ultrasound and orbital computed tomography.

The origin of this receptor is a woman in her 30s with Graves' hyperthyroidism that later progressed to Graves' ophthalmopathy. The chain combines TRBV20-1 with TRBJ1-4; no definite D call. The sample comprised blood. CDR3 nucleotide sequence: TGCAGTGCACTTAGGGAAAAACTGTTTTTT. Residues: CSALREKLFF.